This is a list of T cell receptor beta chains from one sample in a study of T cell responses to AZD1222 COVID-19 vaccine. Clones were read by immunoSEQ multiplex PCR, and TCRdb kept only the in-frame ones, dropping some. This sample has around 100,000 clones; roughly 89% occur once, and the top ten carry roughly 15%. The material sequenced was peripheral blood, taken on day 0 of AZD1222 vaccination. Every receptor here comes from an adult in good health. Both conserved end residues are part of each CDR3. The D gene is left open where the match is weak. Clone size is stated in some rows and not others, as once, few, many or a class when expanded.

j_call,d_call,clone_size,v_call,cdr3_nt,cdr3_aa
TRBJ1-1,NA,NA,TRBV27,TGTGCCAGCAGTTCCGTTGCCCGACAGCGTCCTTATGAAGCTTTCTTT,CASSSVARQRPYEAFF
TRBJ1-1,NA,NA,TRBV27,TGTGCCAGCAGTTATCAGGGGAACACTGAAGCTTTCTTT,CASSYQGNTEAFF
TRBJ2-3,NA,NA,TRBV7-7,TGTGCCAGCAGCTTAGGGGGGACCCCCGGAGATACGCAGTATTTT,CASSLGGTPGDTQYF
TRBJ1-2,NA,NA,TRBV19,TGTGCCAGTACGATGGGGACTCCCTATGGCTACACCTTC,CASTMGTPYGYTF
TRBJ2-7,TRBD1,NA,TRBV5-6,TGTGCCAGCAGCCGCTTTACGACAGGGCGAACTTACGAGCAGTACTTC,CASSRFTTGRTYEQYF
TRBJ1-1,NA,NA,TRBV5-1,TGCGCCAGCAGCTTGGCTGGGAGAATGGCGAACACTGAAGCTTTCTTT,CASSLAGRMANTEAFF
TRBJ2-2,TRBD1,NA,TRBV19,TGTGCCAGTAGTCTAACAGGGGGAGCGGGCGGGGAGCTGTTTTTT,CASSLTGGAGGELFF
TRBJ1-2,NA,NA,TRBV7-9,TGTGCCAGCAGCTGGGATCATGGCTACACCTTC,CASSWDHGYTF
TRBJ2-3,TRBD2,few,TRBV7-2,TGTGCCAGCAGCTCCGGGACTAGCGGGATTTGGAATACGCAGTATTTT,CASSSGTSGIWNTQYF
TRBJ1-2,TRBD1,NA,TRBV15,TGTGCCACCAGCGCCGGGACAGGGGTTGGGTATGGCTACACCTTC,CATSAGTGVGYGYTF
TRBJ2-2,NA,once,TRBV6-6,TGTGCCAGCAGTTGGTCGCAGGACAGCGGGGAGCTGTTTTTT,CASSWSQDSGELFF
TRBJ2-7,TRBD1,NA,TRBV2,TGTGCCAGCAACCCGACAGGGGGCTACGAGCAGTACTTC,CASNPTGGYEQYF
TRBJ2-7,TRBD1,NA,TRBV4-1,TGCGCCAGCAGCCAAGGGGGCCCGGACAGGTCCGGCTACGAGCAGTACTTC,CASSQGGPDRSGYEQYF
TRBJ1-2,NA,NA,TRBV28,TGTGCCAGCACCAGAACCTCCTATGGCTACACCTTC,CASTRTSYGYTF
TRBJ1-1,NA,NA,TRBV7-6,TGTGCCAGCAGCCCCCGGACGGATGGGAACACTGAAGCTTTCTTT,CASSPRTDGNTEAFF
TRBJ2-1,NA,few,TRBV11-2,TGTGCCAGCAGTCTTTTTGAGGGAGTTTTCTACAATGAGCAGTTCTTC,CASSLFEGVFYNEQFF
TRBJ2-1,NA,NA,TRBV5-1,TGCGCCAGCAGCATCGACAGCTACAATGAGCAGTTCTTC,CASSIDSYNEQFF
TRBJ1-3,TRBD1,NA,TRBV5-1,TGCGCCAGCAGCTTTAGCACGGGACAGCTACAAAACACCATATATTTT,CASSFSTGQLQNTIYF
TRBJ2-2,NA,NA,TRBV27,TGTGCCAGCAGGAAGACCGGGCCCCTGGGCACCGGGGAGCTGTTTTTT,CASRKTGPLGTGELFF
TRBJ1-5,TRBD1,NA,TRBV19,TGTGCCAGTAACCCGGGACAGGGAATTCAGCCCCAGCATTTT,CASNPGQGIQPQHF
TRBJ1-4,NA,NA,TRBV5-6,TGTGCCAGCAGCTTGGCCAGCCTTAATGAAAAACTGTTTTTT,CASSLASLNEKLFF
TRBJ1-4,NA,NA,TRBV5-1,TGCGCCAGCAGCCCTACGGGGGGTGGGGGCCGCGAAAAACTGTTTTTT,CASSPTGGGGREKLFF
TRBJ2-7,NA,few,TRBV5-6,TGTGCCAGCAGCTTGGGGCGGTGGAGCTCCTACGAGCAGTACTTC,CASSLGRWSSYEQYF
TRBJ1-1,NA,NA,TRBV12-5,TGTGCTAGTGGTTTGGCAGGGAAGTCTGAAGCTTTCTTT,CASGLAGKSEAFF
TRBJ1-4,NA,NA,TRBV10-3,TGTGCCATCAGTGAACAGGCCGAGGGCACTAATGAAAAACTGTTTTTT,CAISEQAEGTNEKLFF
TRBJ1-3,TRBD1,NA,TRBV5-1,TGCGCCAGCAGCTTCGACAGGGTTGGAAACACCATATATTTT,CASSFDRVGNTIYF
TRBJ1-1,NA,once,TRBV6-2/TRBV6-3,TGTGCCAGCAGTCCCCGGGCTGCAGGAGGTTATGAAGCTTTCTTT,CASSPRAAGGYEAFF
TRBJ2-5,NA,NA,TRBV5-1,TGCGCCAGCAGCCCGCGGGCTGCAGGGCCCATGGAGACCCAGTACTTC,CASSPRAAGPMETQYF
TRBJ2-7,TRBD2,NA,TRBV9,TGTGCCAGCAGCGTTGGACTAGCGGTCTACGAGCAGTACTTC,CASSVGLAVYEQYF
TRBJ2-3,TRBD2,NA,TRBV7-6,TGTGCCAGCAGCAACCGAGCGGGGGGCACAGATACGCAGTATTTT,CASSNRAGGTDTQYF
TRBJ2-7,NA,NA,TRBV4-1,TGCGCCAGCAGCCGAGACTTGGACTACGAGCAGTACTTC,CASSRDLDYEQYF
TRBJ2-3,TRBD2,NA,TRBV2,TGTGCCAGCAGTGTGGCTAGCGGGCAGGCAGATACGCAGTATTTT,CASSVASGQADTQYF
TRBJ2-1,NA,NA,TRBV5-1,TGCGCCAGCAGCACCACAGGGTCAACCTACAATGAGCAGTTCTTC,CASSTTGSTYNEQFF
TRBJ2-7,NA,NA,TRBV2,TGTGCCAGCAGCCGACAGACTTACTACGAGCAGTACTTC,CASSRQTYYEQYF
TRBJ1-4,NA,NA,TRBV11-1,TGTGCCAGCAGCTTAGGAGACCCACGAAGGGTCGAAAAACTGTTTTTT,CASSLGDPRRVEKLFF
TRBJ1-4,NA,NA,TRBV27,TGTGCCAGCAGTTTATTCGCGGCAACTAATGAAAAACTGTTTTTT,CASSLFAATNEKLFF
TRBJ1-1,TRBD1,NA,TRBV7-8,TGTGCCAGCAGCGTCGACAGGGGGAACACTGAAGCTTTCTTT,CASSVDRGNTEAFF
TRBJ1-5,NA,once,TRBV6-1,TGTGCCAGCAGTGAAAGTGGTCTGCTTAGTTATAGCAATCAGCCCCAGCATTTT,CASSESGLLSYSNQPQHF
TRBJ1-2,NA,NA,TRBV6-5,TGTGCCAGCAGGGTCAGTCCTGGTGGCTACACCTTC,CASRVSPGGYTF
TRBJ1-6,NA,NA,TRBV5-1,TGCGCCAGCAAACCTAACACAGGGAAATCACCCCTCCACTTT,CASKPNTGKSPLHF
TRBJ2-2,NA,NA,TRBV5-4,TGTGCCAGCTTCCCTACAGGGCCCACCGGGGAGCTGTTTTTT,CASFPTGPTGELFF
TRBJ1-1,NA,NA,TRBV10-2,TGCGCCAGCAGTGAGTCCCCCCCCTCGAACACTGAAGCTTTCTTT,CASSESPPSNTEAFF
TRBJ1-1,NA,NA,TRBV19,TGTGCCGTGGCCGGCTTCAACACTGAAGCTTTCTTT,CAVAGFNTEAFF
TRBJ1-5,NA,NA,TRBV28,TGTGCCAGCAGAATGGGGGCCCCCAATCAGCCCCAGCATTTT,CASRMGAPNQPQHF
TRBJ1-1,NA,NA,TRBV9,TGTGCCAGCAGCGTCGACGAAAGGCCCACTGAAGCTTTCTTT,CASSVDERPTEAFF
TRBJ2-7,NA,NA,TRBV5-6,TGTGCCAGCAGCTCCTTGGAAAACTACTACGAGCAGTACTTC,CASSSLENYYEQYF
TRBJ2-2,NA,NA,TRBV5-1,TGCGCCAGCGCCCTTGCCCTAGACACCGGGGAGCTGTTTTTT,CASALALDTGELFF
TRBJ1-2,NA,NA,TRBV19,TGTGCCAGTAACAGGAGACTGGAGGATGGCTACACCTTC,CASNRRLEDGYTF
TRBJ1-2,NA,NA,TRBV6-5,TGTGCCACCGGGGGCAACTATGGCTACACCTTC,CATGGNYGYTF
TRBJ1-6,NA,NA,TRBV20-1,TGCAGTGCTAGCGAGCGTTCACCCCTCCACTTT,CSASERSPLHF
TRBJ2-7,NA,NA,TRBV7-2,TGTGCCAGCAGCTCCGGTTTGGGCGGTTACTACGAGCAGTACTTC,CASSSGLGGYYEQYF
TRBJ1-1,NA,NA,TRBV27,TGTGCCAGCCGAAGTACAGGGTGGAGTAACACTGAAGCTTTCTTT,CASRSTGWSNTEAFF
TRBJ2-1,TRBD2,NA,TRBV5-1,TGCGCCAGCAGCCCGGGACTAGCGGGAGTTCATAATAAGTTCTTC,CASSPGLAGVHNKFF
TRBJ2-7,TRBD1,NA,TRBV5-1,TGCGCCAGCAGTACCGGGACAGGGTCCTACGAGCAGTACTTC,CASSTGTGSYEQYF
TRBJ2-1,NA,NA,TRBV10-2,TGCGCCAGCAGTGAGTCGCATAGAAATGAGCAGTTCTTC,CASSESHRNEQFF
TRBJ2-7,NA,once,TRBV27,TGTGCCAGCAGTCGCTCCCCCAGATTTCTTTTCGACGAGCAGTACTTC,CASSRSPRFLFDEQYF
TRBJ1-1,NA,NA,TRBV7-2,TGTGCCAGCAGGCCCACAGGGCGCACTGAAGCTTTCTTT,CASRPTGRTEAFF
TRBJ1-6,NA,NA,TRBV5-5,TGTGCCAGCAGCTCCTTAGGGCGGTACAATTCACCCCTCCACTTT,CASSSLGRYNSPLHF
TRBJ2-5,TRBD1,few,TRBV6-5,TGTGCCAGCGTTAGTGGACAGGGTGTTTTGGAGACCCAGTACTTC,CASVSGQGVLETQYF